This T cell receptor beta chain was recorded in a study of T-cell reconstitution after alpha-beta-depleted transplantation in children. Study results and limitations: Reportedly, roughly two months post-transplant, alpha-beta T cells arose from several hundred expanded graft clones. By one year post-transplant, T-cell counts and diversity largely arose from T cells that were newly produced. Recipient T cells and thymic progenitors that survived were the source of the high TCRbeta diversity seen at day 60 in some patients.

V trimming: 3 bases; J trimming: 4 bases; junction bases outside the gene matches: 12. This CDR3 has 16 residues. Germline CDR1 reads DFQATT; CDR2 reads SNEGSKA (reference sequence). This clonotype was seen at least ten times. Its matching antigen is unknown. The TCRbeta library was prepared with unique molecular identifiers. Via MiXCR, TCRdb re-called the PCR reads, giving one row per CDR3 protein. The sample carries 200,000 to 250,000 distinct CDR3 sequences, roughly 10% recorded once. The genes are TRBV20-1 and TRBJ2-5, with 9 bases matching TRBD1. Sequencing used PBMCs, obtained before TCRalphabeta/CD19-depleted stem cell transplant. The source of this sequence is a child less than two years old with acute myeloid leukemia, due to receive a stem cell transplant. Here the CDR3 DNA reads TGCAGTGCTAGGGCTCCGGACAGGGGCGGGAGAGAGACCCAGTACTTC. Translation: CSARAPDRGGRETQYF.